A single sample gave rise to the 25 T cell receptor beta chains below, sequenced in a study of identical twins. TCRdb re-called the 5' RACE reads through MiXCR, storing one row per CDR3 protein. This sample yields roughly 200,000 distinct CDR3 sequences, of which around 6.9% are seen a single time; less than 2.5% belongs to the top ten. These data also formed part of another study, on yellow fever vaccine responses in identical twins.

Sequencing was done on a sample of memory (CD45RO+) T cells sorted from blood. The receptors originated from a young woman in good health.

The DNA for the CDR3 is TGCGCCAGCAGCCAAGATGTTAGCGGGAGCTACAATGAGCAGTTCTTC. Its translation is CASSQDVSGSYNEQFF. The chain has TRBV4-1 and TRBJ2-1; 9 nucleotides match TRBD2. Germline CDR1 is MGHRA and CDR2 is YSYEKL. The trim removed 0 bases at V and 3 bases at J, leaving 3 bases unmatched. CDR3 length equals 16 residues.

The V call is TRBV10-3, the J call TRBJ1-1, with D possibly TRBD1 on 6 matching bases. This CDR3 has 15 residues. The V gene's germline CDR1 is ENHRY and CDR2 SYGVKD. The V gene lost 6 bases and the J gene lost 0 bases, with 14 bases spanning the gap. CDR3 residues: CAISLKGGLNTEAFF. The CDR3 DNA reads as TGTGCCATCAGCCTCAAGGGGGGTTTGAACACTGAAGCTTTCTTT.

The chain carries TRBV7-8 and TRBJ2-7; TRBD1 agrees at 7 bases. This CDR3 is 15 amino acids long. CDR1 and CDR2 (germline): SGHVS, FQNEAQ. Losses at the gene ends were 1 base for V and 1 base for J; bases not matched to a gene: 4. The CDR3 sequence: CASSLVRTGSYEQYF. The CDR3 nucleotides are TGTGCCAGCAGCTTAGTCAGGACAGGATCCTACGAGCAGTACTTC.

This clonotype was counted many times. This chain uses TRBV14 with TRBJ1-5; D call uncertain. CDR3 length: 13 residues. Germline-derived CDR1 and CDR2 are SGHDN and FVKESK. Deletions cut 2 bases from V and 2 bases from J, with 4 bases between. The CDR3 sequence is CASSQQGNQPQHF. In DNA, the CDR3 is TGTGCCAGCAGCCAACAGGGCAATCAGCCCCAGCATTTT.

This clonotype was counted ten times or more. The V call is TRBV12-3 or TRBV12-4, the J call TRBJ2-1; TRBD1 is a possible D gene (5 bases). The CDR3 loop spans 16 amino acids. The V end was cut by 1 base, the J end by 2 bases, with 12 bases between. CDR3 sequence: CASSLGQGEPYNEQFF. The CDR3 bases are TGTGCCAGCAGTTTAGGGCAGGGCGAGCCCTACAATGAGCAGTTCTTC.

This clonotype was recorded many times. V usage is TRBV12-3 or TRBV12-4 and J usage is TRBJ2-7, with 8 bases fitting TRBD1. J was trimmed by 6 bases and V by 5 bases; bases with no gene match: 12. This CDR3 is 15 amino acids long. The CDR3 protein is CASSPTRTGFGEQYF. CDR3 nucleotides: TGTGCCAGCAGTCCCACCCGGACAGGGTTCGGCGAGCAGTACTTC.

The table lists this clonotype with a few counts. This chain connects TRBV6-2 or TRBV6-3 to TRBJ2-3, with TRBD2 identical over 11 bases. The ends lost 2 bases at V and 4 bases at J; junction bases unmatched: 5. The CDR3 has 16 residues. Germline V gene lookup returns CDR1 MNHEY and CDR2 SVGEGT. DNA for the CDR3: TGTGCCAGCAGTTACGTTATAGCGGGAGGGGCAGATACGCAGTATTTT. This sequence encodes CASSYVIAGGADTQYF.

This clonotype was observed a handful of times. This chain joins TRBV16 and TRBJ1-4; D is perhaps TRBD1 (5 bases). The germline V gene has CDR1 KGHSY and CDR2 FQNENV. The ends were cut back, 2 bases at V and 4 bases at J, with 8 bases in the middle. The CDR3 has 14 amino acids. DNA of the CDR3: TGTGCCAGCAGCCAAGGGACGAGTAATGAAAAACTGTTTTTT. Encoded protein: CASSQGTSNEKLFF.

This clonotype has more than one count but fewer than ten. V is TRBV7-8 and J is TRBJ2-3; the D is unclear. Germline lookup yields CDR1 SGHVS and CDR2 FQNEAQ. This CDR3 has 14 residues. Deletions cut 3 bases from V and 0 bases from J, with 7 bases between. Written as DNA, the CDR3 is TGTGCCAGCAGCTTCGAATCTAGCACAGATACGCAGTATTTT. Translating gives CASSFESSTDTQYF. The full variable domain, completed using reference TRBV7-8 and TRBJ2-3, is GAGVSQSPRYKVAKRGQDVALRCDPISGHVSLFWYQQALGQGPEFLTYFQNEAQLDKSGLPSDRFFAERPEGSVSTLKIQRTQQEDSAVYLCASSFESSTDTQYFGPGTRLTVL.

The chain is built from TRBV20-1 and TRBJ2-7; 8 nucleotides line up with TRBD1. Germline V gene lookup returns CDR1 DFQATT and CDR2 SNEGSKA (reference sequence). Trimming at V came to 4 bases and at J to 6 bases, leaving 11 bases not matched to a gene. The CDR3 loop spans 14 amino acids. Written as DNA, the CDR3 is TGCAGTGCTACGAAGGGACAGGTGGTCGGCGAGCAGTACTTC. It specifies CSATKGQVVGEQYF.

J is TRBJ2-1 and V is TRBV6-2 or TRBV6-3, with no clear D. Trimming cost V 5 bases and J 7 bases, with 9 bases left between them. There are 12 residues in the CDR3. Per the germline V gene, CDR1 is MNHEY and CDR2 is SVGEGT. The CDR3 nucleotides are TGTGCCAGCAGTACCATGGGGAATGAGCAGTTCTTC. Amino acid sequence: CASSTMGNEQFF.

The chain carries TRBV27 and TRBJ1-6; D unresolved. CDR3 length equals 16 residues. Germline V gene data show CDR1 as MNHEY and CDR2 as SMNVEV (reference sequence). The ends were cut back, 2 bases at V and 8 bases at J, with 16 bases in the middle. CDR3 sequence reads: CASSLNPRVSHSPLHF. Here the CDR3 DNA reads TGTGCCAGCAGTTTAAACCCTCGTGTGAGTCATTCACCCCTCCACTTT.

There are many counts of this clonotype. The CDR3 sequence: CASSRDKQPTDTQYF. The CDR3 region has the DNA TGCGCCAGCAGCCGGGATAAGCAGCCTACAGATACGCAGTATTTT. V and J are TRBV4-3 and TRBJ2-3, with no clear D. The CDR3 loop spans 15 amino acids. The germline gives CDR1 LGHNA, CDR2 YSLEER. The V end was cut by 4 bases, the J end by 3 bases, with 14 bases between.

This clonotype has only a few counts. The gene calls are TRBV5-1 and TRBJ2-5, with D perhaps TRBD1 or TRBD2 (5 bases each). CDR1 is SGHRS, CDR2 YFSETQ, per germline. The CDR3 is 15 amino acids. The V end was cut by 4 bases, the J end by 0 bases, with 13 bases between. The CDR3 is CASSLGTPDQETQYF. DNA of the CDR3: TGCGCCAGCAGCCTCGGGACGCCAGACCAAGAGACCCAGTACTTC. Using reference TRBV5-1 and TRBJ2-5 for the parts outside the CDR3, the full variable domain is KAGVTQTPRYLIKTRGQQVTLSCSPISGHRSVSWYQQTPGQGLQFLFEYFSETQRNKGNFPGRFSGRQFSNSRSEMNVSTLELGDSALYLCASSLGTPDQETQYFGPGTRLLVL.

This chain links TRBV5-1 with TRBJ2-3; TRBD1 matches 9 bases. Trimming at V came to 3 bases and at J to 2 bases, leaving 4 bases not matched to a gene. The CDR3 spans 15 residues. CDR1 and CDR2 (germline): SGHRS, YFSETQ. CDR3 sequence reads: CASSYGQGPTDTQYF. The CDR3 DNA is TGCGCCAGCAGCTACGGACAGGGGCCCACAGATACGCAGTATTTT.

This clonotype was counted many times. The V call is TRBV20-1, the J call TRBJ2-7, with TRBD1 matching over 9 bases. This CDR3 region has 14 residues. The germline CDR1 and CDR2 sequences are DFQATT and SNEGSKA (reference sequence). V lost 5 bases and J lost 6; bases outside the gene matches: 11. CDR3 nucleotides: TGCAGTGCTTGGGGACAGGGAGATATGGGCGAGCAGTACTTC. As protein: CSAWGQGDMGEQYF.

The rearrangement joins TRBV9 to TRBJ2-1, with a weak D call TRBD1 (6 bases). The germline CDR1 and CDR2 sequences are SGDLS and YYNGEE. V lost 5 bases to trimming and J lost 9 bases, with 15 bases between them. This CDR3 comprises 13 residues. CDR3 sequence reads: CASSAVGTSEQFF. DNA for the CDR3: TGTGCCAGCAGTGCAGTCGGGACATCTGAGCAGTTCTTC.

This clonotype turned up a few times. This chain connects TRBV28 to TRBJ2-2; 7 nucleotides match TRBD2. V was pared by 6 bases and J by 6 bases, with 10 bases of the junction left unmatched. The germline CDR1 and CDR2 sequences are MDHEN and SYDVKM. The CDR3 covers 15 residues. The CDR3 nucleotides read TGTGCCAGCAGGACGGGAACTAGCGAGGCCGGGGAGCTGTTTTTT. Its protein product is CASRTGTSEAGELFF. The whole variable domain, filled in from reference TRBV28 and TRBJ2-2, reads DVKVTQSSRYLVKRTGEKVFLECVQDMDHENMFWYRQDPGLGLRLIYFSYDVKMKEKGDIPEGYSVSREKKERFSLILESASTNQTSMYLCASRTGTSEAGELFFGEGSRLTVL.

This clonotype was seen at least ten times. The CDR3: CSVGDRVWETQYF. The CDR3 region has the DNA TGCAGCGTTGGGGACAGGGTCTGGGAGACCCAGTACTTC. This rearrangement joins TRBV29-1 to TRBJ2-5, with TRBD1 identical over 9 bases. This CDR3 contains 13 residues. V shed 4 bases, J shed 5 bases, and the junction held 5 bases outside the gene matches. The germline CDR1 and CDR2 sequences are SQVTM and ANQGSEA.

This clonotype occurred a few times. The chain uses TRBV10-3 and TRBJ1-4; D might be TRBD1 (5 bases). The CDR3 length is 16 residues. Trimming cost V 0 bases and J 7 bases, with 15 bases left between them. The germline gives CDR1 ENHRY, CDR2 SYGVKD. Here the CDR3 reads CAISESPAGGGEKLFF. DNA for the CDR3: TGTGCCATCAGTGAGTCGCCGGCGGGGGGAGGTGAAAAACTGTTTTTT.

The chain carries TRBV28 and TRBJ2-1; D is possibly TRBD1 (6 bases). This CDR3 region has 15 residues. Germline assignment: CDR1 MDHEN and CDR2 SYDVKM. V lost 5 bases and J 3 bases, leaving 14 bases between the germline ends. CDR3 loop: CASSAQGLDYNEQFF. The CDR3 DNA is TGTGCCAGCAGTGCACAGGGCCTGGACTACAATGAGCAGTTCTTC.

The sample holds a few counts of this clonotype. V is TRBV30 and J is TRBJ1-2; D is unclear. V lost 0 bases and J lost 12, with 8 bases in between. CDR3 size: 10 residues. Germline assignment: CDR1 GTSNPN and CDR2 SVGIG (reference sequence). CDR3 residues: CAWSVDSHTF. Here the CDR3 DNA reads TGTGCCTGGAGTGTCGATTCGCACACCTTC. The entire variable domain, with the rest obtained from reference TRBV30 and TRBJ1-2, is as follows: SQTIHQWPATLVQPVGSPLSLECTVEGTSNPNLYWYRQAAGRGLQLLFYSVGIGQISSEVPQNLSASRPQDRQFILSSKKLLLSDSGFYLCAWSVDSHTFGSGTRLTVV.

V and J are TRBV7-2 and TRBJ2-3, with D perhaps matching TRBD1 (5 bases). The CDR3 is 14 amino acids. Per the germline V gene, CDR1 is SGHTA and CDR2 is FQGNSA. V was trimmed by 3 bases and J by 3 bases, leaving 10 bases between them. This CDR3 is CASSFQGVTDTQYF. The DNA of the CDR3 is TGTGCCAGCAGCTTCCAGGGTGTAACAGATACGCAGTATTTT.

This clonotype was seen more than once but under ten times. This sequence joins TRBV11-2 and TRBJ2-7; no definite D call. Germline lookup yields CDR1 SGHAT and CDR2 FQNNGV. The length of the CDR3 is 12 residues. V lost 5 bases to trimming and J lost 5 bases, with 10 bases between them. As DNA, the CDR3 is TGTGCCAGCAGCATCACAGAGAACGAGCAGTACTTC. Translation: CASSITENEQYF.

V gene TRBV11-3 combines with J gene TRBJ2-1; TRBD2 matches 9 bases. Unmatched junction bases numbered 8, after V lost 4 bases and J lost 4 bases. The CDR3 covers 16 residues. CDR1 and CDR2 from the germline V gene are SGHNT and YENEEA. The CDR3 loop is CASSSGGSGSYNEQFF. CDR3 bases: TGTGCCAGCAGCTCCGGTGGTAGCGGGAGTTACAATGAGCAGTTCTTC.